Listed here are 2 T cell receptor beta chains from one sample, sequenced in a study of T cell repertoires in cytomegalovirus infection. Their antigens are not known. A single record per CDR3 protein comes from TCRdb applying MiXCR to the reads. This repertoire shows just over 450,000 distinct CDR3 sequences, 42% found once; its top ten account for roughly two fifths. Sequences were derived from cultured PBMCs, sampled from culture after CMV antigen stimulation. All receptors come from a human donor in good health (CMV status not recorded). Some clones in this sample may be carry-over from other donors' samples.

The chain couples TRBV6-8 to TRBJ1-2, with 7 nucleotides matching TRBD1. Germline CDR1 is MNHGY and CDR2 is SAAAGT. V dropped 6 bases and J dropped 2; count of bases not matched to a gene: 6. This CDR3 has 14 amino acids. CDR3 residues: CASSHMGQNYGYTF. CDR3 coding DNA: TGTGCCAGCAGCCACATGGGACAGAACTATGGCTACACCTTC.

The chain has TRBV6-1 and TRBJ2-7; no reliable D call. Per the germline V gene, CDR1 is MNHNS and CDR2 is SASEGT. The V gene lost 0 bases and the J gene lost 3 bases, with 15 bases spanning the gap. The CDR3 loop spans 16 amino acids. This chain's CDR3 is CASSEAVGIWVYEQYF. CDR3 in DNA: TGTGCCAGCAGTGAAGCGGTGGGGATCTGGGTCTACGAGCAGTACTTC.